This section outlines one TCR beta chain sequence together with its context. The repertoire was sequenced with immunoSEQ multiplex PCR; TCRdb's copy has only in-frame clones and lacks some. This table holds roughly 110,000 clones, about nine tenths found once. These data are taken from a study of T cell changes during pregnancy in multiple sclerosis. CDR3 length equals 15 residues. The ends lost 6 bases at V and 6 bases at J; junction bases unmatched: 12. The germline gives CDR1 SNHLY, CDR2 FYNNEI. The sample consisted of peripheral blood, taken in the third trimester of pregnancy. This TCR was sampled from a female donor in good health, enrolled as a control in a pregnancy study. The chain carries TRBV2 and TRBJ2-7, with 9 nucleotides matching TRBD1. The CDR3 DNA reads TGTGCCAGCAGGACCCACAGGGGGCGCGCGGGCGAGCAGTACTTC. Its protein is CASRTHRGRAGEQYF.